The present T cell receptor beta chain was sequenced within a study of early T cells in non-severe SARS-CoV-2 infection (dated by TCRdb to the early 2020s). For context, the study as a whole: Because TCR sequencing was done on bulk RNA from unsorted whole blood, the alpha and beta chains could not be paired. Summary of the overall study and its limitations: VDJdb matching was skewed toward anti-spike CD8 responses and likely underestimated virus-specific expansions by missing private and CD4 specificities.

A case-control design nested within a healthcare worker cohort in London, UK, was used, with weekly nasopharyngeal swab PCR tests and blood sampling performed. Healthcare workers were recruited during the week of the UK lockdown, between 23 and 31 March 2020, and followed weekly for up to about 16 weeks. Preparation of the library involved 5' RACE. Sequencing used a NextSeq 500. The TCR library protocol attached unique molecular identifiers to individual cDNA molecules to correct for sequencing error and PCR bias. Both TCR alpha and beta chains were sequenced, and tight co-correlation was observed between alpha and beta sequence abundances in each sample. The original methods were these. Decombinator V4 was used to perform V gene, J gene and CDR3 annotation of TCR sequences. Expanded TCRs were defined as changing significantly between any two time points under a Poisson model with p below 0.0001. TCR abundances were normalised to the total number of TCRs sequenced per sample and expressed as counts per million. MAIT TCRs were defined by TRAV1-2 paired with TRAJ12, TRAJ20 or TRAJ33, and iNKT TCRs by TRAV10 paired with TRAJ18. VDJdb, accessed on 1 November 2021, was searched for TCRs annotated for CMV, EBV and SARS-CoV-2, and TCRs annotated for more than one antigen were excluded. TCRdb handled the public reads itself, with Q25 trimming in fastp and clone calling in MiXCR, and kept productive beta chains. CDR3 protein sequences are deduplicated, and each keeps its most common genes and DNA. The V and J calls come from TCRdb's annotation, not from the publication. The sample table contains fewer than 65,000 distinct CDR3 sequences; only one count was recorded for roughly 7.1% of them. 10% of the sample rests with the top ten.

This clonotype was seen a handful of times. Its antigen is still unknown. Per-base qualities were not stored, and no clone one base away is much larger. From its cysteine to its phenylalanine, the CDR3 spans 14 amino acids. The CDR3 DNA has 42 bases and is translated from base 1. Reading the germline V gene gives CDR1 MDHEN and CDR2 SYDVKM. Trimming takes 6 bases off V and 0 bases off J; junction bases not matched to a gene: 4. The sequence joins TRBV28 to TRBJ1-1, with 7 bases in between that match TRBD1. The material was whole blood, obtained at baseline. The receptor was isolated from an adult who was a healthcare worker with PCR-confirmed SARS-CoV-2 infection or an uninfected control (not recorded which). The CDR3 protein: CASRTGTLNTEAFF. The DNA reads as follows: TGTGCCAGCAGGACAGGGACCCTGAACACTGAAGCTTTCTTT.